This TCR beta chain was found in a study of shared clonotypes between healthy human individuals. On the study more broadly: Donors, aged 18 to 49, were a couple of women and a few men.

This CDR3 is built from 15 residues. Germline-derived CDR1 and CDR2 are SGHRS and YFSETQ. V was pared by 4 bases and J by 2 bases, with 4 bases of the junction left unmatched. On this clone: The target antigen is unknown.

Assay: immunoSEQ multiplex PCR; the TCRdb copy retains only in-frame clones and omits some. The table shows about 680,000 clones, with 73% occurring only once. Findings and caveats of the study: Rarefaction gave evidence that sorted-subset sequencing remained incomplete despite large depth.

The material sequenced was memory CD4+ T cells sorted from blood. Subset in this sample: CD45RA-negative fraction. The J gene is TRBJ2-7, the V gene TRBV5-1, with TRBD1 matching 12 bases. The TCR comes from a woman in her 30s in good health. CDR3 coding DNA: TGCGCCAGCAGCCCGGGACAGGGGGCAGCCTACGAGCAGTACTTC. Protein product: CASSPGQGAAYEQYF.